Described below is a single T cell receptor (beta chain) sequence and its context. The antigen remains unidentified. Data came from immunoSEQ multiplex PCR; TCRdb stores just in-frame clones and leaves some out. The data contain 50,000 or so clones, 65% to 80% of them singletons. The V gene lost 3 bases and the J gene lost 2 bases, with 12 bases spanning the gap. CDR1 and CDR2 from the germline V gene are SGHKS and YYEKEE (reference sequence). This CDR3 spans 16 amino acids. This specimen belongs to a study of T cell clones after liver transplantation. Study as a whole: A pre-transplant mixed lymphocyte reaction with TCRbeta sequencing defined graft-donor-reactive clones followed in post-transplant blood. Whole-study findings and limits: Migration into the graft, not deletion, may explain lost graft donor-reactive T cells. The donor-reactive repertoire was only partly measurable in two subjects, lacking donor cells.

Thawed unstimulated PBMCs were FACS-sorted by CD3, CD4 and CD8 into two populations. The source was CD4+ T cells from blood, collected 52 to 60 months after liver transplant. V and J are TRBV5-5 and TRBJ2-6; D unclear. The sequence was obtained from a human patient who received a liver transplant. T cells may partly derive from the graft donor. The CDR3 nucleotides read TGTGCCAGCAGCTCAACGGGCCCTGCTGGGGCCAACGTCCTGACTTTC. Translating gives CASSSTGPAGANVLTF.